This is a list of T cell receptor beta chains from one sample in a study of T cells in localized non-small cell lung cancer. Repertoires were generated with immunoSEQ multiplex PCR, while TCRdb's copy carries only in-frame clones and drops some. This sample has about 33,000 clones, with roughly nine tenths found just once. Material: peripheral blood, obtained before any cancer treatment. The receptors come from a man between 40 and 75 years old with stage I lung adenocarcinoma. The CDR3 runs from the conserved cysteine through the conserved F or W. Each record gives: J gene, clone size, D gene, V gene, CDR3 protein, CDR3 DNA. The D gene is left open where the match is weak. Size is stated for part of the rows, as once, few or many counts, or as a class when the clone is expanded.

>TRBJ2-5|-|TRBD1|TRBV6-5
CASSYSVTGGETQYF
TGTGCCAGCAGTTACTCCGTGACAGGGGGAGAGACCCAGTACTTC
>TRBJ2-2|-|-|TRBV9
CASSVASGTGELFF
TGTGCCAGCAGCGTAGCGTCAGGTACCGGGGAGCTGTTTTTT
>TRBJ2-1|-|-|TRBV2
CASSDWNEQFF
TGTGCCAGCAGTGACTGGAATGAGCAGTTCTTC
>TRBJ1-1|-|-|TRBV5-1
CASSFSRGGVGAFF
TGCGCCAGCAGCTTCTCGAGAGGAGGGGTGGGTGCTTTCTTT
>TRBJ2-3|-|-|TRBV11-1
CASSLGQGTTYTQYF
TGTGCCAGCAGCTTAGGACAGGGGACTACTTATACGCAGTATTTT
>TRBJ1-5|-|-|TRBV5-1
CASSFDGVQQPQHF
TGCGCCAGCAGCTTCGACGGGGTACAACAGCCCCAGCATTTT
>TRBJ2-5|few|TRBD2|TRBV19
CASKALAGGVQETQYF
TGTGCCAGTAAAGCACTAGCGGGGGGCGTTCAAGAGACCCAGTACTTC
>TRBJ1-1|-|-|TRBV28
CAIQGYMNTEAFF
TGTGCCATACAGGGATACATGAACACTGAAGCTTTCTTT
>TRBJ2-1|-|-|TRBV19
CASTTDISSYNEQFF
TGTGCCAGTACCACGGACATTTCCTCCTACAATGAGCAGTTCTTC
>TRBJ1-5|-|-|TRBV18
CASSEAGGNNQPQHF
TGTGCCAGCTCCGAGGCGGGAGGGAACAATCAGCCCCAGCATTTT
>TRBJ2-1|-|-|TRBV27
CASSFPGRSDEQFF
TGTGCCAGCAGTTTCCCTGGACGGTCCGATGAGCAGTTCTTC
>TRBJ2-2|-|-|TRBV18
CASSPSGFRLELFF
TGTGCCAGCTCACCCTCAGGTTTCCGATTGGAGCTGTTTTTT
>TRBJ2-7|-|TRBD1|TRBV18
CASSLTGPSYEQYF
TGTGCCAGCTCACTGACAGGGCCCTCCTACGAGCAGTACTTC
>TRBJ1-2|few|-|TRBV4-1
CASSDTARYGYTF
TGCGCCAGCAGCGATACAGCTCGTTATGGCTACACCTTC
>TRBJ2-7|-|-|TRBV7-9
CASTTRGLRSYEQYF
TGTGCCAGCACCACTCGGGGCCTCAGGTCCTACGAGCAGTACTTC
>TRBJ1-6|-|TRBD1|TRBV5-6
CASSFGQGLFSPLHF
TGTGCCAGCAGCTTCGGACAGGGGCTTTTTTCACCCCTCCACTTT
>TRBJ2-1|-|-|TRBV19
CASSIEGYNEQFF
TGTGCCAGTAGTATAGAGGGCTACAATGAGCAGTTCTTC
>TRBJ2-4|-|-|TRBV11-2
CASSPPTRGAGNIQYF
TGTGCCAGCAGCCCACCAACCAGGGGGGCGGGAAACATTCAGTACTTC
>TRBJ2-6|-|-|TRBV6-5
CASSYRTGTGANVLTF
TGTGCCAGCAGTTACAGAACAGGCACCGGGGCCAACGTCCTGACTTTC
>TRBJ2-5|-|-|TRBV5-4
CASSLVGGGTQETQYF
TGTGCCAGCAGCTTGGTGGGAGGTGGGACGCAAGAGACCCAGTACTTC
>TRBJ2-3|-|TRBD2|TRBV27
CASSFRAGIGTDTQYF
TGTGCCAGCAGTTTTAGAGCGGGGATTGGGACAGATACGCAGTATTTT
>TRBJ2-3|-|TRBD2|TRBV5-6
CASSRLAGALDTQYF
TGTGCCAGCAGTCGACTAGCGGGGGCCTTAGATACGCAGTATTTT
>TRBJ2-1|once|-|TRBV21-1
CARSSGGTNEQFF
TGTGCCAGATCAAGCGGGGGTACGAATGAGCAGTTCTTC
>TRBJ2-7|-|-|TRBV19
CVSSIREQQYF
TGTGTCAGTAGTATTCGTGAACAACAGTACTTC
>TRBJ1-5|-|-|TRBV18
CASSLQGGSNQPQHF
TGTGCCAGCTCTTTACAGGGTGGAAGCAATCAGCCCCAGCATTTT
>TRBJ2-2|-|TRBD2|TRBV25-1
CASRLASGGGTGELFF
TGTGCCAGCAGACTCGCTAGCGGGGGAGGCACCGGGGAGCTGTTTTTT
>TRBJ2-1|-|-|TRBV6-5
CASSSPGNEQFF
TGTGCCAGCAGTTCCCCAGGAAATGAGCAGTTCTTC
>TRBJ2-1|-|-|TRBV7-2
CASSLNWLGSGNEQFF
TGTGCCAGCAGCTTAAATTGGTTAGGATCGGGGAATGAGCAGTTCTTC
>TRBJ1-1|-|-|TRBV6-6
CASSYSGGDTEAFF
TGTGCCAGCAGTTACTCCGGGGGGGACACTGAAGCTTTCTTT
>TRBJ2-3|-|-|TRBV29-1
CSVAGGALGTDTQYF
TGCAGCGTTGCGGGCGGCGCGCTAGGCACAGATACGCAGTATTTT
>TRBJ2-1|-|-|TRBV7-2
CASSLAGGIGQFF
TGTGCCAGCAGCCTAGCCGGGGGAATTGGTCAGTTCTTC
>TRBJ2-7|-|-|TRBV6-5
CASRGAGLYEQYF
TGTGCCAGCAGGGGGGCAGGGCTCTACGAGCAGTACTTC
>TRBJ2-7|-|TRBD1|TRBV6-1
CASSSGGFYEQYF
TGTGCCAGCAGTTCAGGGGGTTTCTACGAGCAGTACTTC
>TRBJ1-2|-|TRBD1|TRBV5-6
CASTFGQGIGYTF
TGTGCCAGCACATTTGGACAGGGGATTGGCTACACCTTC
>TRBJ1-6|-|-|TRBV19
CATVGPNNSPLHF
TGTGCCACCGTGGGACCGAATAATTCACCCCTCCACTTT
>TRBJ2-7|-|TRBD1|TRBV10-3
CAISGRQGAYEQYF
TGTGCCATCAGTGGGAGACAGGGGGCTTACGAGCAGTACTTC
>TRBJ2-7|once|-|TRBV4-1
CASSQDRLANEQYF
TGCGCCAGCAGCCAAGATCGCCTAGCGAACGAGCAGTACTTC
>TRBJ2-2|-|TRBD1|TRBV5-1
CASSLRQGNTGELFF
TGCGCCAGCAGCTTACGACAGGGAAACACCGGGGAGCTGTTTTTT
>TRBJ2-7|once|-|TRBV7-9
CASSAPRVTYEQYF
TGTGCCAGCAGCGCCCCTAGGGTCACCTACGAGCAGTACTTC
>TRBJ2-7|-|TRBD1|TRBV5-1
CASSPTDRVYEQYF
TGCGCCAGCAGCCCAACGGACAGGGTATACGAGCAGTACTTC
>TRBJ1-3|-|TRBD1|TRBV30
CALGQGMEGNTIYF
TGTGCCTTGGGACAGGGGATGGAGGGAAACACCATATATTTT
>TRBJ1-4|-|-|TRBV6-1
CASSRNQGLGEKLFF
TGTGCCAGCAGCCGGAACCAGGGGCTAGGTGAAAAACTGTTTTTT
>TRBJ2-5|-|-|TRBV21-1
CASSTDGKGTQYF
TGTGCCAGCAGCACAGACGGGAAAGGAACCCAGTACTTC
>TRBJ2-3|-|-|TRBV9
CASSAGYDTQYF
TGTGCCAGCAGCGCCGGGTATGATACGCAGTATTTT
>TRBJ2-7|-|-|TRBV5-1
CASSLAGRAYEQYF
TGCGCCAGCAGCTTGGCGGGCAGGGCGTACGAGCAGTACTTC
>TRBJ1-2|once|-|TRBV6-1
CASSGVVRGTNYGYTF
TGTGCCAGCAGTGGTGTGGTTCGGGGGACTAACTATGGCTACACCTTC
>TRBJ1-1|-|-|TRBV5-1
CASSRGGGLENTEAFF
TGCGCCAGCAGCCGGGGAGGGGGACTCGAAAACACTGAAGCTTTCTTT
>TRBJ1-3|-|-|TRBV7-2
CASSVGPGNTIYF
TGTGCCAGCAGCGTCGGGCCTGGAAACACCATATATTTT
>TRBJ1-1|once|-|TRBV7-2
CASSLAGGVDTEAFF
TGTGCCAGCAGCTTAGCGGGGGGGGTGGACACTGAAGCTTTCTTT
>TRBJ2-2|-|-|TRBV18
CASSLKTGSGELFF
TGTGCCAGCTCCCTTAAAACAGGGTCCGGGGAGCTGTTTTTT
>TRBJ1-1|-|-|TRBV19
CASSQGRNTEAFF
TGTGCCAGTAGCCAGGGGAGGAACACTGAAGCTTTCTTT
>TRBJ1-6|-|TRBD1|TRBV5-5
CASSSLTGRNSPLHF
TGTGCCAGCAGCTCCCTGACAGGGAGGAATTCACCCCTCCACTTT
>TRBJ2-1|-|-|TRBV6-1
CASMPGMRDYNEQFF
TGTGCCAGCATGCCCGGAATGAGGGACTACAATGAGCAGTTCTTC
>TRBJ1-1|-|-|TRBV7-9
CASSPAQSTEAFF
TGTGCCAGCAGCCCAGCCCAGAGCACTGAAGCTTTCTTT
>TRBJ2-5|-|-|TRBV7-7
CASSLGRSVSLETQYF
TGTGCTAGCAGCTTAGGTCGGTCAGTTTCTTTGGAGACCCAGTACTTC
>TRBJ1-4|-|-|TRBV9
CASSFRGGTNEKLFF
TGTGCCAGCAGCTTCCGGGGGGGAACTAATGAAAAACTGTTTTTT
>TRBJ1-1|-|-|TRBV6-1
CASSATGFTEAFF
TGTGCCAGCAGTGCCACCGGGTTCACTGAAGCTTTCTTT
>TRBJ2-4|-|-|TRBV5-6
CASSLGQEGDIQYF
TGTGCCAGCAGCTTGGGACAGGAGGGGGACATTCAGTACTTC
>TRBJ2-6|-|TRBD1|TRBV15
CATSPQGDGANVLTF
TGTGCCACCAGCCCACAGGGGGATGGGGCCAACGTCCTGACTTTC